Shown below are 5 T cell receptor beta chains from a single sample sequenced in a study of shared clonotypes between healthy human individuals (dated by TCRdb to 2019 to 2021). Receptors were amplified or captured by the immunoSEQ multiplex PCR assay. TCRdb provides this immuneACCESS table in a form limited to in-frame rearrangements. Some clones are lacking; in checked studies, under half of them reflect an unresolved V gene, and why the rest are absent is not known. The sample has some 1 million clones on record, about 74% of them singletons. The ten largest clones represent around 1.4% of the sample. Sample: memory CD4+ T cells sorted from blood. Taken with the paper, the label for cell subset or site translates to: CD45RA-negative fraction. These receptors all stem from a man aged 18 to 35 in good health.

This chain connects TRBV4-1 to TRBJ2-5; TRBD2 aligns across 10 bases. Losses at the gene ends were 5 bases for V and 5 bases for J; bases not matched to a gene: 8. In germline, CDR1 is MGHRA, CDR2 YSYEKL. This CDR3 has 15 residues. The CDR3 nucleotides read TGCGCCAGCAGCATCAGCGGGGGGGCAGTGGAGACCCAGTACTTC. Residues: CASSISGGAVETQYF.

The chain carries TRBV10-3 and TRBJ1-2; 9 bases line up with TRBD1. CDR1 and CDR2 (germline): ENHRY, SYGVKD. Germline trimming cut 0 bases from V and 6 bases from J; bases unmatched to any gene: 2. This CDR3 region has 14 residues. The chain's CDR3 is CAISESRDRDGYTF. The CDR3 region has the DNA TGTGCCATCAGTGAGTCGAGGGACAGGGATGGCTACACCTTC.

This clone was recorded a few times. J is TRBJ2-7 and V is TRBV27; a possible D gene is TRBD1 (6 bases). Per germline, CDR1 MNHEY and CDR2 SMNVEV (reference sequence). This CDR3 contains 17 residues. Trimming stripped 5 bases from V and 3 bases from J, with 23 bases between. The CDR3 spells CASSPYLEHTGYYEQYF. The CDR3 DNA is TGTGCCAGCAGTCCCTACCTCGAACACACAGGGTACTACGAGCAGTACTTC.

The rearrangement joins TRBV14 to TRBJ1-6, with no clear D. Trimming removed 0 bases from V and 3 bases from J, with 9 bases in between. From germline, CDR1 is SGHDN and CDR2 FVKESK. This CDR3 region has 16 residues. CDR3 DNA: TGTGCCAGCAGCCAAGATGTCAGCATCTATAATTCACCCCTCCACTTT. The encoded protein is CASSQDVSIYNSPLHF.

Note on this clone: A read error may be the cause here, since a much bigger clone is one base away. The sample has other DNA sequences that encode this CDR3 too. The chain links TRBV6-1 to TRBJ1-2; D remains unclear. CDR3 length: 12 residues. Germline V lookup: CDR1 MNHNS, CDR2 SASEGT. V dropped 0 bases and J dropped 5 bases, with 4 bases sitting between them. The CDR3 bases are TGTGCCAGCAGTGAAGCGAATTATGGCTACACCTTC. This translates into CASSEANYGYTF.